One and the same sample provided the 16 T cell receptor beta chains below, sequenced in a study of response to subunit inactivated influenza vaccine. MiXCR was run by TCRdb on the RT-PCR reads, yielding one entry per CDR3 protein. The repertoire has roughly 650,000 distinct CDR3 sequences, around 15% of them found once; the top ten carry 7.5% to 9%. Here the sequenced sample was PBMCs from blood, taken 14 days before vaccination. These receptors were taken from a man aged 50 to 59 who received an inactivated influenza vaccine.

A few counts support this clonotype. The chain couples TRBV18 to TRBJ2-1; 9 nucleotides match TRBD1. Germline CDR1 reads KGHSH; CDR2 reads LQKENI. Trimming at V came to 4 bases and at J to 6 bases, leaving 7 bases not matched to a gene. This CDR3 contains 15 residues. The DNA of the CDR3 is TGTGCCAGCTCACTGGGACAGGGCACGATCAATGAGCAGTTCTTC. Protein product: CASSLGQGTINEQFF.

There are a few counts of this clonotype. This chain connects TRBV20-1 to TRBJ2-3, with TRBD2 identical over 9 bases. V shed 2 bases, J shed 3 bases, and the junction held 18 bases outside the gene matches. The CDR3 covers 19 residues. Germline V gives CDR1 DFQATT, CDR2 SNEGSKA (reference sequence). The CDR3 sequence: CSARPPFGGGAGATDTQYF. CDR3 nucleotide sequence: TGCAGTGCTAGACCCCCCTTTGGCGGGGGGGCTGGGGCGACAGATACGCAGTATTTT.

This clonotype has just a few counts. The V call is TRBV4-1, the J call TRBJ2-1; 10 bases line up with TRBD2. The length of the CDR3 is 18 residues. J was trimmed by 3 bases and V by 0 bases; bases with no gene match: 8. The V gene's germline CDR1 is MGHRA and CDR2 YSYEKL. The CDR3 sequence is CASSQERLAGGVYNEQFF. DNA for the CDR3: TGCGCCAGCAGCCAAGAACGATTAGCGGGAGGAGTCTACAATGAGCAGTTCTTC.

The CDR3, as DNA: TGCGCCAGCAGCCAAGTCGGCAACAACGCGAATGAGCAGTTCTTC. It specifies CASSQVGNNANEQFF. This chain links TRBV4-3 with TRBJ2-1; D ambiguous. V was shortened by 1 base and J by 7 bases, with 14 bases between the two germline ends. The CDR3 totals 15 residues. Germline-derived CDR1 and CDR2 are LGHNA and YSLEER.

The J gene is TRBJ2-5, the V gene TRBV5-1; the match to TRBD1 covers 7 bases. V was clipped by 0 bases and J by 5 bases; unmatched bases: 10. Per the germline V gene, CDR1 is SGHRS and CDR2 is YFSETQ. There are 16 residues in the CDR3. The CDR3 bases are TGCGCCAGCAGCTTGGTCGGACAGGCCTTTGTCGAGACCCAGTACTTC. Protein: CASSLVGQAFVETQYF.

Many counts were recorded for this clonotype. The chain employs TRBV5-6 and TRBJ2-3, with TRBD2 identical over 10 bases. The CDR3 runs to 15 residues. The germline V gene has CDR1 SGHDT and CDR2 YYEEEE. Losses at the gene ends were 4 bases for V and 3 bases for J; bases not matched to a gene: 5. CDR3 loop: CASSASGRRTDTQYF. CDR3 sequence (DNA): TGTGCCAGCAGCGCTAGCGGGAGAAGAACAGATACGCAGTATTTT.

This clonotype was counted between two and nine times. This chain joins TRBV2 and TRBJ2-3; 13 positions match TRBD2. The V gene's germline CDR1 is SNHLY and CDR2 FYNNEI. CDR3 size: 16 residues. V was clipped by 4 bases and J by 5 bases; unmatched bases: 6. The CDR3 loop reads CASSVTSGGAVDTQYF. For the CDR3, the DNA is TGTGCCAGCAGTGTAACTAGCGGGGGGGCAGTAGATACGCAGTATTTT.

A few counts support this clonotype. The gene calls are TRBV7-9 and TRBJ1-2; possibly TRBD1 for D (5 bases). Germline loops: CDR1 SEHNR, CDR2 FQNEAQ (reference sequence). Trimming shortened V by 1 base and J by 0 bases, and 9 bases separated the two germline ends. CDR3 length: 15 amino acids. The CDR3 is CASSLEGNTNYGYTF. The CDR3 region has the DNA TGTGCCAGCAGCTTAGAGGGGAATACTAACTATGGCTACACCTTC.

CDR3 in amino acids: CASSPQSQGKNEQYF. The DNA for the CDR3 is TGTGCCAGCTCACCACAATCCCAGGGGAAGAACGAGCAGTACTTC. V usage is TRBV18 and J usage is TRBJ2-7; the D gene is possibly TRBD1 (6 bases). The CDR3 has 15 amino acids. V gave up 1 base and J gave up 5 bases, with 15 bases separating them. Germline V gene sequence: CDR1 KGHSH, CDR2 LQKENI.

This clonotype was seen many times. CDR3 loop: CASSLQLGTDTQYF. For the CDR3, the DNA is TGCGCCAGCAGCTTGCAACTAGGTACAGATACGCAGTATTTT. The gene calls are TRBV5-1 and TRBJ2-3; TRBD2 is a possible D gene (5 bases). CDR1 and CDR2 from the germline V gene are SGHRS and YFSETQ. The CDR3 totals 14 residues. Trimming shortened V by 1 base and J by 3 bases, and 9 bases separated the two germline ends.

The table lists this clonotype with many counts. The V and J genes are TRBV5-1 and TRBJ2-7; tentatively, D is TRBD2 (5 bases). Trimming took off 0 bases at V and 5 bases at J, with 9 bases between the two ends. The CDR3 loop spans 13 amino acids. Germline V gene lookup returns CDR1 SGHRS and CDR2 YFSETQ. This CDR3 is CASSLVGVDEQYF. CDR3 nucleotide sequence: TGCGCCAGCAGCTTGGTCGGGGTGGACGAGCAGTACTTC.

This clonotype was seen a handful of times. V is TRBV7-2 and J is TRBJ2-2; possibly TRBD1 for D (5 bases). Trimming stripped 5 bases from V and 5 bases from J, with 12 bases between. Germline V gene data show CDR1 as SGHTA and CDR2 as FQGNSA. The CDR3 contains 14 residues. For the CDR3, the DNA is TGTGCCAGCAGCCCGCGCAGGGTGACCGGGGAGCTGTTTTTT. Translating gives CASSPRRVTGELFF. The full variable domain, in which reference TRBV7-2 and TRBJ2-2 provide the parts outside the CDR3, is GAGVSQSPSNKVTEKGKDVELRCDPISGHTALYWYRQSLGQGLEFLIYFQGNSAPDKSGLPSDRFSAERTGGSVSTLTIQRTQQEDSAVYLCASSPRRVTGELFFGEGSRLTVL.

This clonotype was detected a few times. This rearrangement joins TRBV20-1 to TRBJ2-5, with D unresolved. Trimming pared 0 bases from V and 9 bases from J, leaving 11 bases between. Germline assignment: CDR1 DFQATT and CDR2 SNEGSKA (reference sequence). The CDR3 is 12 residues long. CDR3 region: CSARDGQPPQYF. CDR3 bases: TGCAGTGCTAGAGATGGGCAGCCTCCCCAGTACTTC.

The chain joins TRBV12-3 or TRBV12-4 to TRBJ2-7, with 7 nucleotides matching TRBD1. J was trimmed by 3 bases and V by 6 bases; bases with no gene match: 26. The CDR3 consists of 20 residues. The CDR3 sequence: CASRGQNRGGGPSSDYEQYF. In nucleotides, the CDR3 is TGTGCCAGCAGGGGCCAGAACAGGGGCGGAGGCCCCTCTTCGGACTACGAGCAGTACTTC.

This clonotype was seen a handful of times. This chain connects TRBV7-8 to TRBJ2-5; 8 nucleotides line up with TRBD1. Unmatched junction bases numbered 10, after V lost 5 bases and J lost 5 bases. The CDR3 contains 15 residues. From germline, CDR1 is SGHVS and CDR2 FQNEAQ. CDR3 sequence (DNA): TGTGCCAGCAGCAGCGCTCAGGGGGCGCGGGAGACCCAGTACTTC. Translating it yields CASSSAQGARETQYF.

The V and J genes are TRBV4-1 and TRBJ2-2, with unresolved D. The ends were cut back, 4 bases at V and 3 bases at J, with 9 bases in the middle. Germline CDR1 reads MGHRA; CDR2 reads YSYEKL. The CDR3 runs to 14 residues. DNA for the CDR3: TGCGCCAGCAGCCCCGAGGCTTACACCGGGGAGCTGTTTTTT. Protein: CASSPEAYTGELFF.